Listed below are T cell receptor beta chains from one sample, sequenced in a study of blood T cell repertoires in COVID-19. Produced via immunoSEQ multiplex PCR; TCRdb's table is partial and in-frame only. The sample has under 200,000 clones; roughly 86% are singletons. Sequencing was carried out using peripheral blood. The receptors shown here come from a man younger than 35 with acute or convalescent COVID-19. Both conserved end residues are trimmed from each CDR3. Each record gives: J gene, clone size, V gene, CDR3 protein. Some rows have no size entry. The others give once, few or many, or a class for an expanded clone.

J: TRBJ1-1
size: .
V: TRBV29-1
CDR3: SLQKTNTEAF

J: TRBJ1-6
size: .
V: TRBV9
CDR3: ASSVEQEMSRSPLH

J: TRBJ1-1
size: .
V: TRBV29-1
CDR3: SVKRGNTEAF

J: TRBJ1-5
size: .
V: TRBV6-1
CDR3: ASSEGTGGQPQH

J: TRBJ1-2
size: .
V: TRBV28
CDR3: ASITGDRDHGYT

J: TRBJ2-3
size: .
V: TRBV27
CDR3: ASRLAGGRSDTQY

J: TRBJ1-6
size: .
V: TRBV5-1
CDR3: ASSTNRGMNSPLH

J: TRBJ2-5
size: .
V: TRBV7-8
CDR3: ASSFELAGIETQY

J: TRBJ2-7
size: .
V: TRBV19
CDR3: ATKPGQGSYEQY

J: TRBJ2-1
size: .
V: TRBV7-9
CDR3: ASSPPGSSGGANEQF

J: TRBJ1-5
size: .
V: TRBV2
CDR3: ASSAESSNQPQH

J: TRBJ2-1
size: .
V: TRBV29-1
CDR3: SVSPASSYNEQF

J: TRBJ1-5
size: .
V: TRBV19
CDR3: ASSIARGLQPQH

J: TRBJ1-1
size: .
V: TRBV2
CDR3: ASSEGREGTEAF

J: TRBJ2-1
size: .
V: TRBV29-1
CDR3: SVLGGSYNEQF

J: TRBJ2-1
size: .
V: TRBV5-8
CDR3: ASGRGQGRGMNEQF

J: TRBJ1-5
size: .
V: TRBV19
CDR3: ASSMKAGGGQPQH

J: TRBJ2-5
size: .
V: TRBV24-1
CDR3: ATSSGQLQETQY

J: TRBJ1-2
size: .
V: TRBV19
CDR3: ATEGTGGIGGYT

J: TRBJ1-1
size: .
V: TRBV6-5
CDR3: ASSTSRTGGTEAF

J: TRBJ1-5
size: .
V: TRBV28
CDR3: ASTKVGQGMSQPQH

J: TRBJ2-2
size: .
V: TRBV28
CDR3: ASSSPGTGELF

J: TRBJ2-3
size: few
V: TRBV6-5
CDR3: ASSELLTGTDTQY

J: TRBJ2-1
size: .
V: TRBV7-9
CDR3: ASTGSGSEHNEQF

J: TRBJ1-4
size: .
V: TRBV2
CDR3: ASSQNEKLF

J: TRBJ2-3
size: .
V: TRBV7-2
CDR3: ASSSVTGVGTDTQY

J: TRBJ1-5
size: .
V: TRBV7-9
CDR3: ASRPSGEIWRNQPQH

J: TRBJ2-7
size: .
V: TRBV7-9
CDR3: ASSWGQGARNEQY

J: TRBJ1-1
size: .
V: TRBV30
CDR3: AGAPGDRRTEAF

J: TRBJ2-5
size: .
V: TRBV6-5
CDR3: ASRVAGGRSETQY

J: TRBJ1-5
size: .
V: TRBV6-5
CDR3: ASRATGGGQPQH

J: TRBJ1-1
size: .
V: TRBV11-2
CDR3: ASSQGQGYNTEAF

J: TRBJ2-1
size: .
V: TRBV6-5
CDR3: ASSRMTGYNEQF

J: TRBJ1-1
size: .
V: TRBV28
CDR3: ASTSRTGNTEAF

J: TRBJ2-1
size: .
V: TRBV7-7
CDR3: ASSLGSGTSGDEQF

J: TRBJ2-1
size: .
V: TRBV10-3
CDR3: AIRAFSYNEQF

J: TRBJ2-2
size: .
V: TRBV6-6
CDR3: ASRRGGTNTGELF

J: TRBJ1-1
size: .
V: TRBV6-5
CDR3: ASSLGGMNTEAF

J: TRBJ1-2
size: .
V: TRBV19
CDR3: ASNEQGRYYGYT

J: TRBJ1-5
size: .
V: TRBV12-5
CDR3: ASGPGHYSNQPQH

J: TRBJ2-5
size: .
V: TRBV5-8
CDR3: ASSLSGGSQETQY

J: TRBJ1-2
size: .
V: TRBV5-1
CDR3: ASSLDRYGYT

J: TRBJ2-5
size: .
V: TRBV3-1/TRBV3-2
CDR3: ASSRQGLDGTQY

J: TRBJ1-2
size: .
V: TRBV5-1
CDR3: ASSWLGEDYGYT

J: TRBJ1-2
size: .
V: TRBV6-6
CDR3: ASSRQGFNGYT

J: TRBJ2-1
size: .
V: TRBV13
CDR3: ASSPTEGATDEQF

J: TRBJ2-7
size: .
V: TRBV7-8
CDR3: ASSAPGTGIPSYEQY

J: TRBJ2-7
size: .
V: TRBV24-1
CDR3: ATSDSTSGGAERKQY

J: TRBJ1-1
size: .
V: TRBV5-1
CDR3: ASSWGGWVSTEAF

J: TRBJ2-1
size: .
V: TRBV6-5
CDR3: ASSYTGQGREQF

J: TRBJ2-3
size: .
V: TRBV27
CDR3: ASSSSGSKLTLKRQY

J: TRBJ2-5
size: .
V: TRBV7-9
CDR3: ASSLRGQETQY

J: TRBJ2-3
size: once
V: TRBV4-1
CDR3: ASRASGVSDTQY

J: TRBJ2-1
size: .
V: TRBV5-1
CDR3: ASSLAGFQGNEQF

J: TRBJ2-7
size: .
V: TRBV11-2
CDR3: ASSTSIGTRVDEQY